The clone carrying this T cell receptor beta chain was recorded a few times. The sample belongs to a study of blood T cell repertoires in COVID-19. TCRdb's copy holds only in-frame clones and misses some; the assay was immunoSEQ multiplex PCR. The sample lists roughly 100,000 clones, 80% to 90% seen once, with 11% in the top ten. Sample: peripheral blood. The clonotype was recovered from an older man with acute or convalescent COVID-19.

In nucleotides, the CDR3 is TGTGCCAGCAGTTCACCGACTAGCGGTTACACAGATACGCAGTATTTT. It translates to CASSSPTSGYTDTQYF. The chain links TRBV27 to TRBJ2-3; 9 bases match TRBD2. V lost 4 bases and J lost 2; bases outside the gene matches: 7. Per the germline V gene, CDR1 is MNHEY and CDR2 is SMNVEV (reference sequence). The CDR3 is 16 amino acids.